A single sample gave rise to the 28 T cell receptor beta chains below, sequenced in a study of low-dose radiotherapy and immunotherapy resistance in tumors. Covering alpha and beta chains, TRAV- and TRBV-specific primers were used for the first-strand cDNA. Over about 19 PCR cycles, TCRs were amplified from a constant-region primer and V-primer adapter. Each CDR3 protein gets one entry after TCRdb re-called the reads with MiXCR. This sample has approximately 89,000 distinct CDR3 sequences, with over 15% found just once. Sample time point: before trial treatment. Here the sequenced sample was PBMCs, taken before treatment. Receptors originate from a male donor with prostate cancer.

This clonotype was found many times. The CDR3 DNA follows: TGTGCCAGCAGTTACTCGGCGGGAGGGGTAGTTTACAATGAGCAGTTCTTC. It encodes CASSYSAGGVVYNEQFF. The V and J genes are TRBV6-2 or TRBV6-3 and TRBJ2-1; 9 bases map to TRBD2. With V trimmed by 0 bases and J by 4 bases, 7 bases remained unmatched. CDR3 length: 17 amino acids. Germline loops: CDR1 MNHEY, CDR2 SVGEGT.

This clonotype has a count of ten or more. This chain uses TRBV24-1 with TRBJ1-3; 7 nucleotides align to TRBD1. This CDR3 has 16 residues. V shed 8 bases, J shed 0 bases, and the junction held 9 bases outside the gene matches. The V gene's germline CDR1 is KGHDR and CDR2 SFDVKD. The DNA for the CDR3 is TGTGCCACCAAACGGGACAGTGAAACCTCTGGAAACACCATATATTTT. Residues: CATKRDSETSGNTIYF.

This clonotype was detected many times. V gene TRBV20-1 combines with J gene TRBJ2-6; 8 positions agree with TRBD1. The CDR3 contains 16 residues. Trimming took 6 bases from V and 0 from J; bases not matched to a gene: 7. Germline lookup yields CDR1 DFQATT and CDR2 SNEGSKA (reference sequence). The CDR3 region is CSAPAGGASGANVLTF. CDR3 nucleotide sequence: TGCAGTGCCCCGGCAGGGGGCGCCTCTGGGGCCAACGTCCTGACTTTC.

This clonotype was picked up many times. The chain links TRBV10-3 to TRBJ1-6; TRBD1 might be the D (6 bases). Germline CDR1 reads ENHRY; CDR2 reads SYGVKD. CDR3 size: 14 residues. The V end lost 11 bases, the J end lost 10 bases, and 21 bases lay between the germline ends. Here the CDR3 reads CASRIQNRESPLHF. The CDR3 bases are TGTGCCTCTAGAATCCAGAACAGGGAATCACCCCTCCACTTT.

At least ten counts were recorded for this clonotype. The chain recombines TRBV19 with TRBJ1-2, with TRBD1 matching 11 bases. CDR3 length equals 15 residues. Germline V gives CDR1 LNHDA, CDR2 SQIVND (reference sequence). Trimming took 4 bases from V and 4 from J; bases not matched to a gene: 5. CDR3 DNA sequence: TGTGCCAGTAGTAGGGACAGGGGGGAGATCTATGGCTACACCTTC. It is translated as CASSRDRGEIYGYTF. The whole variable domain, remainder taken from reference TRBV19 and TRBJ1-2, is DGGITQSPKYLFRKEGQNVTLSCEQNLNHDAMYWYRQDPGQGLRLIYYSQIVNDFQKGDIAEGYSVSREKKESFPLTVTSAQKNPTAFYLCASSRDRGEIYGYTFGSGTRLTVV.

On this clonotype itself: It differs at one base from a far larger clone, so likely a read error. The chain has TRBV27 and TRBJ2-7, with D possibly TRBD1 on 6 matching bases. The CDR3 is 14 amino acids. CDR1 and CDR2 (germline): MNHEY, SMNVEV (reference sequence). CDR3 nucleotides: TGTGCCAGCAGCAAGGACAGTCTCGGCTACGAGCAGTGCTTC. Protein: CASSKDSLGYEQCF.

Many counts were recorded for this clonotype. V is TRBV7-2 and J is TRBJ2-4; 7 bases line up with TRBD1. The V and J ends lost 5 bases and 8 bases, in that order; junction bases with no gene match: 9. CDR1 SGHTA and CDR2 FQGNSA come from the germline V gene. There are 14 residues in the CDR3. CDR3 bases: TGTGCCAGCAGCCAGACAGGGTTCAAGGACATTCAGTACTTC. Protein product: CASSQTGFKDIQYF.

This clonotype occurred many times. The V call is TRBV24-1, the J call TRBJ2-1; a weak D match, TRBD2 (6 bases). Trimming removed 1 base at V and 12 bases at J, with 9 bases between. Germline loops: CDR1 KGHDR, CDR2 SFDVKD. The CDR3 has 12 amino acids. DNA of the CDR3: TGTGCCACCAGTGATTTTTTCGGGGGGCAGTTCTTC. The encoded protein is CATSDFFGGQFF.

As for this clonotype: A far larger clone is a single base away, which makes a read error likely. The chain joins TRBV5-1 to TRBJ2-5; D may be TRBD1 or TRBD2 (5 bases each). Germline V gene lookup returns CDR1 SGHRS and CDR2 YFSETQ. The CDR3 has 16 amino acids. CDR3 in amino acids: CAGSQAGSGLQETQYF. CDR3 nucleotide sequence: TGCGCCGGCAGCCAGGCAGGGAGCGGCCTGCAAGAGACCCAGTACTTC.

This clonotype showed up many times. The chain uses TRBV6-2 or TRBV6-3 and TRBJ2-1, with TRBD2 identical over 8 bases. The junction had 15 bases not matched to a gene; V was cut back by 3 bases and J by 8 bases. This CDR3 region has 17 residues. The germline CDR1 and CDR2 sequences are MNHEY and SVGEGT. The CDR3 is CASSYVQRERRSDEQFF. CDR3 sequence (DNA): TGTGCCAGCAGTTATGTTCAGCGGGAGCGGAGGTCCGATGAGCAGTTCTTC.

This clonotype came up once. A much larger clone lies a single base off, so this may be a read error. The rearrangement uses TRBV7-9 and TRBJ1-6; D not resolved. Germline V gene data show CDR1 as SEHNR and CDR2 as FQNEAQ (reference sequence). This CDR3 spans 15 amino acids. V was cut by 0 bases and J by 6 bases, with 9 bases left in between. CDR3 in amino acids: CASSLAGGCNSPLHF. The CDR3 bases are TGTGCCAGCAGCTTAGCCGGTGGATGTAATTCACCCCTCCACTTT.

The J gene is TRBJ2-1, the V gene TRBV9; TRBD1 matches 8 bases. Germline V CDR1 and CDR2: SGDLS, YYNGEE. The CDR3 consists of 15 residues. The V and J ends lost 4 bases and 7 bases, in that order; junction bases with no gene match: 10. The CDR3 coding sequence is TGTGCCAGCAGCCCCTCCACTCAGGGGGCGAATGAGCAGTTCTTC. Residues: CASSPSTQGANEQFF.

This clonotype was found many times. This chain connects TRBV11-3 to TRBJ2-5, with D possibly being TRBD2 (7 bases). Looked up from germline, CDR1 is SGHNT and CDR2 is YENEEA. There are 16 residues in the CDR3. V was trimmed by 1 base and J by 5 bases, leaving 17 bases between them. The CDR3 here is CASSLGRGRVSETQYF. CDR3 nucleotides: TGTGCCAGCAGCTTAGGGCGGGGGCGCGTTTCGGAGACCCAGTACTTC.

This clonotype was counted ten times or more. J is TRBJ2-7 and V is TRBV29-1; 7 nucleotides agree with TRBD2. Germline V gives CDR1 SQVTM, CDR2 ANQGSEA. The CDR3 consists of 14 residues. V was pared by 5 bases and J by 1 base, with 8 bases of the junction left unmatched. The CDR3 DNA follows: TGCAGCGTTCGAGCGGGACTGATTTCCTACGAGCAGTACTTC. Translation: CSVRAGLISYEQYF.

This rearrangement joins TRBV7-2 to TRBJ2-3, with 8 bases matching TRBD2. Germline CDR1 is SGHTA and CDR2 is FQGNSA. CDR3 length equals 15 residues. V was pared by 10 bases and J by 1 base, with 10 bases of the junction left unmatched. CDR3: CANEDWREGTDTQYF. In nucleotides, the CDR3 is TGTGCCAACGAGGATTGGCGGGAGGGCACAGATACGCAGTATTTT. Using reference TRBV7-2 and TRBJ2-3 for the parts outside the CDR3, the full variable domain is GAGVSQSPSNKVTEKGKDVELRCDPISGHTALYWYRQSLGQGLEFLIYFQGNSAPDKSGLPSDRFSAERTGGSVSTLTIQRTQQEDSAVYLCANEDWREGTDTQYFGPGTRLTVL.

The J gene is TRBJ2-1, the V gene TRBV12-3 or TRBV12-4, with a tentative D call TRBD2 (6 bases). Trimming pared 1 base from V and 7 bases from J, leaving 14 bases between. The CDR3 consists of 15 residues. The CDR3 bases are TGTGCCAGCAGTTTAGGGGGCGGGATAGGGAATGAGCAGTTCTTC. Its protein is CASSLGGGIGNEQFF.

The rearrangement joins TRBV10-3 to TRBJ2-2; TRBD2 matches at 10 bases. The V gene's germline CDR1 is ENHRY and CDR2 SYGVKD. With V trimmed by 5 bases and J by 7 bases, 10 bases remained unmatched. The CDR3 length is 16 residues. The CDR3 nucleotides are TGTGCCATCAGTATCAAGCGGGGGGGCCCGGGCGGGGAGCTGTTTTTT. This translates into CAISIKRGGPGGELFF.

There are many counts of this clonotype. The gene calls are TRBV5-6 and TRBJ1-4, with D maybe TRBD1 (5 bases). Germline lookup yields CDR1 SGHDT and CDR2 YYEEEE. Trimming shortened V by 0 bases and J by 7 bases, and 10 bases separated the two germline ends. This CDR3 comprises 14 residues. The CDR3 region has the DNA TGTGCCAGCAGCTTGGGGGGCGAGGTTGAAAAACTGTTTTTT. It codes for CASSLGGEVEKLFF.

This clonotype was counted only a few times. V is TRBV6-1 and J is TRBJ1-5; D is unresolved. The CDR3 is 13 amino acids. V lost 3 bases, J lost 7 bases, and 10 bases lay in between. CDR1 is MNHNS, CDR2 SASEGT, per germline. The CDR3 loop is CASSDGPRQPQHF. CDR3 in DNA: TGTGCCAGCAGTGACGGACCGCGGCAGCCCCAGCATTTT.

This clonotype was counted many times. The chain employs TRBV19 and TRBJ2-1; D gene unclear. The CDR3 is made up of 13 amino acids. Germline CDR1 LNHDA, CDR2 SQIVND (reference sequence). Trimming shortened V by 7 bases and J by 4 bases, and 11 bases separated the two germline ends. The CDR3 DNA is TGTGCCAGTAACTCGTGGGGATACAATGAGCAGTTCTTC. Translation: CASNSWGYNEQFF.

CDR3 bases: TGTGCCAGCAGTTCCCGGACGGTGGGGGAGCAGTACTTC. Amino acid sequence: CASSSRTVGEQYF. The V call is TRBV28, the J call TRBJ2-7; D remains ambiguous. Germline V gives CDR1 MDHEN, CDR2 SYDVKM. The CDR3 length is 13 residues. The germline V and J ends were trimmed by 4 bases and 7 bases, with 14 bases remaining between them.

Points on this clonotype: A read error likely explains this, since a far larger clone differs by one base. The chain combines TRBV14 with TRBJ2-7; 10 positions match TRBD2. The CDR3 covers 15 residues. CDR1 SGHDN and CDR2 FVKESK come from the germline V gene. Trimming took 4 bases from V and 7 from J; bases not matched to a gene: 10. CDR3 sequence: CASSRAGGFYNEQYF. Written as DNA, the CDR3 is TGTGCCAGCAGCCGAGCGGGAGGGTTCTACAATGAGCAGTACTTC.

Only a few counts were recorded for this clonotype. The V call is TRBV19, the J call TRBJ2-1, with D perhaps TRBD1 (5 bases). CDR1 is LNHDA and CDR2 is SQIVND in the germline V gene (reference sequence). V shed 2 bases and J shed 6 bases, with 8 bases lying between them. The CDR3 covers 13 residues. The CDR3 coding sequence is TGTGCCAGTAGTATAAAAACAGGCAATGAGCAGTTCTTC. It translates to CASSIKTGNEQFF.

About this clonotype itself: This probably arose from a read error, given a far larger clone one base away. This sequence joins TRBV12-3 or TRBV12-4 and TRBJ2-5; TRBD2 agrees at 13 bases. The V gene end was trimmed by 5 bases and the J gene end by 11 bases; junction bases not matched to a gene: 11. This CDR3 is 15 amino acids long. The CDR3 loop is CASSKLAGGLNEQYF. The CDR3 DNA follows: TGTGCCAGCAGTAAACTAGCGGGGGGGCTTAATGAGCAGTACTTC.

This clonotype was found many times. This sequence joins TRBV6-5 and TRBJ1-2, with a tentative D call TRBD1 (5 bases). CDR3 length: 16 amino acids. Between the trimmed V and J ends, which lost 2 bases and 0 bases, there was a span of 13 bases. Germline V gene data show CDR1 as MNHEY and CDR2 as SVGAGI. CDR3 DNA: TGTGCCAGCAGTTACATATCCGGGACCGCTAACTATGGCTACACCTTC. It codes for CASSYISGTANYGYTF.

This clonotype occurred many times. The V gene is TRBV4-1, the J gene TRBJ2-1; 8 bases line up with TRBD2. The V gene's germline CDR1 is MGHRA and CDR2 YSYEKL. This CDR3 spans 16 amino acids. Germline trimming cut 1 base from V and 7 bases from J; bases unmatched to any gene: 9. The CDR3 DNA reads TGCGCCAGCAGCCAAGGTATTCTAGCGGGTCCAAATGAGCAGTTCTTC. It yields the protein CASSQGILAGPNEQFF.

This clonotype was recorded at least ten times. The chain's CDR3 is CASSPVSRGGTEAFF. The DNA for the CDR3 is TGTGCCAGCAGCCCCGTAAGCAGGGGGGGCACTGAAGCTTTCTTT. This chain connects TRBV5-5 to TRBJ1-1, with TRBD1 matching 7 bases. Germline loops: CDR1 SGHKS, CDR2 YYEKEE (reference sequence). This CDR3 is built from 15 residues. V lost 4 bases and J lost 4; bases outside the gene matches: 10.

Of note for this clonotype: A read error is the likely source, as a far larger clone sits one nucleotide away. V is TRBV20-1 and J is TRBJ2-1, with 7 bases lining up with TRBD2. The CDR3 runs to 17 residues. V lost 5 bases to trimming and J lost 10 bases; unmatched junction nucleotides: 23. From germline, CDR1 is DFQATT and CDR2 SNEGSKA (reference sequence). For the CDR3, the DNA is TGCAGTGCTTCCCTTGGCGGGGGATGGTCCCTCCCGAACGAGCAGTTCTTC. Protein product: CSASLGGGWSLPNEQFF.